These 20 T cell receptor beta chains were all obtained from the same sample, sequenced in a study of control samples from healthy donors and cancer patients. Profiled with immunoSEQ multiplex PCR; TCRdb holds only in-frame clones, not every one. The data show about 57,000 clones, around 93% seen once. Material: PBMCs. The receptors shown here come from a man under 40 with colorectal cancer.

The CDR3 coding sequence is TGTGCCAGCAGCTTACTGGGACCCAACTATGGCTACACCTTC. Translating gives CASSLLGPNYGYTF. The chain is built from TRBV7-9 and TRBJ1-2, with D possibly matching TRBD1 (5 bases). Trimming left V 2 bases short and J 2 bases short, with 9 bases between. The CDR3 has 14 amino acids. Per the germline V gene, CDR1 is SEHNR and CDR2 is FQNEAQ (reference sequence).

The J gene is TRBJ2-1, the V gene TRBV6-5, with 8 nucleotides matching TRBD1. The V gene end was trimmed by 6 bases and the J gene end by 6 bases; junction bases not matched to a gene: 7. CDR1 and CDR2 (germline): MNHEY, SVGAGI. This CDR3 has 14 residues. In DNA, the CDR3 is TGTGCCAGCAGGAGACAGGGGAGTGGCAATGAGCAGTTCTTC. Amino acid sequence: CASRRQGSGNEQFF.

This clone was seen a single time. The V call is TRBV6-1, the J call TRBJ2-1, with a weak D call TRBD1 (5 bases). In germline, CDR1 is MNHNS, CDR2 SASEGT. This CDR3 region has 17 residues. The ends were cut back, 1 base at V and 1 base at J, with 14 bases in the middle. The CDR3 sequence is CASSEVRGRKSYNEQFF. The DNA of the CDR3 is TGTGCCAGCAGTGAAGTTAGGGGCCGAAAGTCCTACAATGAGCAGTTCTTC.

This clone was seen only once. CDR3 coding DNA: TGTGCCAGCAGCTTACTAGCGGGGGGGCGTAGAGATACGCAGTATTTT. Translating gives CASSLLAGGRRDTQYF. The chain is built from TRBV7-9 and TRBJ2-3; the match to TRBD2 covers 12 bases. Germline trimming cut 2 bases from V and 5 bases from J; bases unmatched to any gene: 5. CDR1 is SEHNR and CDR2 is FQNEAQ in the germline V gene (reference sequence). There are 16 residues in the CDR3.

This clone rates as medium-sized. The chain is built from TRBV12-5 and TRBJ1-3; D ambiguous. V gave up 3 bases and J gave up 6 bases, with 15 bases separating them. Germline-derived CDR1 and CDR2 are LGHNT and FRNRAP. The CDR3 spans 15 residues. The CDR3 sequence is CASGFIASLTNTIYF. The CDR3, as DNA: TGTGCTAGTGGTTTCATAGCGAGTCTTACAAACACCATATATTTT.

Points on this clone: Sequence at one end of the junction differs from germline and may be a read error. The chain couples TRBV7-7 to TRBJ1-4; D perhaps matches TRBD1 (5 bases). This CDR3 has 13 residues. CDR1 and CDR2 from the germline V gene are SSHAT and FNYEAQ (reference sequence). As DNA, the CDR3 is TGTGCTAGCAGCTTGGGGGTTGCTGAAAAACTGTTTTTT. This translates into CASSLGVAEKLFF.

The chain recombines TRBV7-9 with TRBJ1-1; unclear D gene. Deletions cut 5 bases from V and 2 bases from J, with 9 bases between. The CDR3 has 13 amino acids. Looked up from germline, CDR1 is SEHNR and CDR2 is FQNEAQ (reference sequence). The CDR3 protein is CASSLPQNTEAFF. CDR3 DNA sequence: TGTGCCAGCAGCCTTCCGCAAAACACTGAAGCTTTCTTT.

The rearrangement links TRBV23-1 to TRBJ1-5; TRBD1 matches 9 bases. TRBV23-1 is marked as an open reading frame, function uncertain. The CDR3 covers 15 residues. V lost 2 bases, J lost 7 bases, and 6 bases stayed unmatched. DNA for the CDR3: TGCGCCAGCAGTCAAGGGACAGGGAATTGCCAGCCCCAGCATTTT. Its protein product is CASSQGTGNCQPQHF.

The chain is built from TRBV24-1 and TRBJ2-3; D is perhaps TRBD2 (6 bases). V dropped 11 bases and J dropped 0 bases, with 14 bases sitting between them. Germline-derived CDR1 and CDR2 are KGHDR and SFDVKD. CDR3 length equals 14 residues. CDR3 DNA: TGTGCCATCCAGCCCGGACTAAGCACAGATACGCAGTATTTT. This gives the protein CAIQPGLSTDTQYF.

The J gene is TRBJ2-1, the V gene TRBV6-6; D possibly uses TRBD1 or TRBD2 (5 bases each). Trimming left V 5 bases short and J 7 bases short, with 27 bases between. Germline values: CDR1 MNHNY, CDR2 SVGAGI (reference sequence). The CDR3 totals 18 residues. The CDR3 nucleotides are TGTGCCAGCAGTCTTTTCGCGATTATGGGGGAATTGAAGAATGAGCAGTTCTTC. As protein: CASSLFAIMGELKNEQFF.

This sequence joins TRBV3-1 (or the pseudogene TRBV3-2) and TRBJ2-5; D is uncertain. This CDR3 region has 12 residues. The V end was cut by 0 bases, the J end by 5 bases, with 4 bases between. The germline CDR1 and CDR2 sequences are LGHDT and YNNKEL (reference sequence). CDR3 sequence reads: CASSQDWETQYF. In DNA form, the CDR3 reads TGTGCCAGCAGCCAAGATTGGGAGACCCAGTACTTC.

The V gene is TRBV5-5, the J gene TRBJ1-3; TRBD1 agrees at 8 bases. The CDR3 extends over 15 amino acids. CDR1 is SGHKS and CDR2 is YYEKEE in the germline V gene (reference sequence). J lost 3 bases, V lost 2 bases, and 4 bases had no gene match. The CDR3 DNA sequence: TGTGCCAGCAGCTTAGGAGGGACAGGTGGAAACACCATATATTTT. Protein product: CASSLGGTGGNTIYF.

In this sample, this clone turned up a few times. The chain uses TRBV7-2 and TRBJ2-7; 8 nucleotides align to TRBD1. The CDR3 loop spans 15 amino acids. The V and J ends lost 7 bases and 2 bases, in that order; junction bases with no gene match: 10. CDR1 is SGHTA, CDR2 FQGNSA, per germline. CDR3: CASTLQGEDTYEQYF. CDR3 coding DNA: TGTGCCAGCACCCTACAGGGGGAGGATACCTACGAGCAGTACTTC.

The rearrangement joins TRBV2 to TRBJ1-4; 10 bases align to TRBD1. Trimming removed 4 bases from V and 4 bases from J; junction bases left unmatched: 12. CDR1 and CDR2 (germline): SNHLY, FYNNEI. This CDR3 comprises 18 residues. The CDR3 DNA reads as TGTGCCAGCAGTGCGGAGACAGGGGGCGCGATCGGTAATGAAAAACTGTTTTTT. This encodes CASSAETGGAIGNEKLFF.

This clone appeared a few times. J is TRBJ1-6 and V is TRBV4-3; D gene uncertain. The CDR3 is 16 residues long. The V end lost 1 base, the J end lost 9 bases, and 16 bases lay between the germline ends. CDR1 and CDR2 (germline): LGHNA, YSLEER. The CDR3 loop reads CASSQASGSSGSPLHF. CDR3 DNA sequence: TGCGCCAGCAGCCAAGCTTCCGGGAGTTCAGGTTCACCCCTCCACTTT.

The chain uses TRBV11-2 and TRBJ2-3; 9 bases are shared with TRBD2. CDR1 SGHAT and CDR2 FQNNGV come from the germline V gene. The CDR3 has 14 residues. V trimming: 5 bases; J trimming: 1 base; junction bases outside the gene matches: 1. The CDR3 loop reads CASSPSGGTDTQYF. The CDR3 coding sequence is TGTGCCAGCAGCCCTAGCGGGGGCACAGATACGCAGTATTTT.

The V and J genes are TRBV7-2 and TRBJ2-1; D uncertain. The germline CDR1 and CDR2 sequences are SGHTA and FQGNSA. There are 13 residues in the CDR3. V dropped 1 base and J dropped 9 bases, with 10 bases sitting between them. DNA of the CDR3: TGTGCCAGCAGCTTAGTTGTAGTCGGTGAGCAGTTCTTC. Its protein product is CASSLVVVGEQFF.

The rearrangement joins TRBV7-9 to TRBJ1-2, with a possible D match to TRBD1 (5 bases). Germline values: CDR1 SEHNR, CDR2 FQNEAQ (reference sequence). Deletions cut 1 base from V and 9 bases from J, with 15 bases between. This CDR3 is built from 14 residues. CDR3 DNA: TGTGCCAGCAGCTTAGGGGGCCCCGGAGGAAGCTACACCTTC. It codes for CASSLGGPGGSYTF. The full variable domain, with the rest looked up from reference TRBV7-9 and TRBJ1-2, is DTGVSQNPRHKITKRGQNVTFRCDPISEHNRLYWYRQTLGQGPEFLTYFQNEAQLEKSRLLSDRFSAERPKGSFSTLEIQRTEQGDSAMYLCASSLGGPGGSYTFGSGTRLTVV.

V and J are TRBV28 and TRBJ1-3; D remains ambiguous. V was pared by 5 bases and J by 4 bases, with 15 bases between. The V gene's germline CDR1 is MDHEN and CDR2 SYDVKM. The CDR3 contains 15 residues. CDR3 region: CASSTLDELGNTIYF. The DNA for the CDR3 is TGTGCCAGCAGTACGCTGGACGAGTTAGGAAACACCATATATTTT.

This chain connects TRBV6-5 to TRBJ1-5; D unresolved. The CDR3 runs 14 residues. Germline V CDR1 and CDR2: MNHEY, SVGAGI. The V gene lost 7 bases and the J gene lost 0 bases, with 10 bases spanning the gap. The CDR3 DNA follows: TGTGCCAGCAAATACACTTATAGCAATCAGCCCCAGCATTTT. This sequence encodes CASKYTYSNQPQHF.